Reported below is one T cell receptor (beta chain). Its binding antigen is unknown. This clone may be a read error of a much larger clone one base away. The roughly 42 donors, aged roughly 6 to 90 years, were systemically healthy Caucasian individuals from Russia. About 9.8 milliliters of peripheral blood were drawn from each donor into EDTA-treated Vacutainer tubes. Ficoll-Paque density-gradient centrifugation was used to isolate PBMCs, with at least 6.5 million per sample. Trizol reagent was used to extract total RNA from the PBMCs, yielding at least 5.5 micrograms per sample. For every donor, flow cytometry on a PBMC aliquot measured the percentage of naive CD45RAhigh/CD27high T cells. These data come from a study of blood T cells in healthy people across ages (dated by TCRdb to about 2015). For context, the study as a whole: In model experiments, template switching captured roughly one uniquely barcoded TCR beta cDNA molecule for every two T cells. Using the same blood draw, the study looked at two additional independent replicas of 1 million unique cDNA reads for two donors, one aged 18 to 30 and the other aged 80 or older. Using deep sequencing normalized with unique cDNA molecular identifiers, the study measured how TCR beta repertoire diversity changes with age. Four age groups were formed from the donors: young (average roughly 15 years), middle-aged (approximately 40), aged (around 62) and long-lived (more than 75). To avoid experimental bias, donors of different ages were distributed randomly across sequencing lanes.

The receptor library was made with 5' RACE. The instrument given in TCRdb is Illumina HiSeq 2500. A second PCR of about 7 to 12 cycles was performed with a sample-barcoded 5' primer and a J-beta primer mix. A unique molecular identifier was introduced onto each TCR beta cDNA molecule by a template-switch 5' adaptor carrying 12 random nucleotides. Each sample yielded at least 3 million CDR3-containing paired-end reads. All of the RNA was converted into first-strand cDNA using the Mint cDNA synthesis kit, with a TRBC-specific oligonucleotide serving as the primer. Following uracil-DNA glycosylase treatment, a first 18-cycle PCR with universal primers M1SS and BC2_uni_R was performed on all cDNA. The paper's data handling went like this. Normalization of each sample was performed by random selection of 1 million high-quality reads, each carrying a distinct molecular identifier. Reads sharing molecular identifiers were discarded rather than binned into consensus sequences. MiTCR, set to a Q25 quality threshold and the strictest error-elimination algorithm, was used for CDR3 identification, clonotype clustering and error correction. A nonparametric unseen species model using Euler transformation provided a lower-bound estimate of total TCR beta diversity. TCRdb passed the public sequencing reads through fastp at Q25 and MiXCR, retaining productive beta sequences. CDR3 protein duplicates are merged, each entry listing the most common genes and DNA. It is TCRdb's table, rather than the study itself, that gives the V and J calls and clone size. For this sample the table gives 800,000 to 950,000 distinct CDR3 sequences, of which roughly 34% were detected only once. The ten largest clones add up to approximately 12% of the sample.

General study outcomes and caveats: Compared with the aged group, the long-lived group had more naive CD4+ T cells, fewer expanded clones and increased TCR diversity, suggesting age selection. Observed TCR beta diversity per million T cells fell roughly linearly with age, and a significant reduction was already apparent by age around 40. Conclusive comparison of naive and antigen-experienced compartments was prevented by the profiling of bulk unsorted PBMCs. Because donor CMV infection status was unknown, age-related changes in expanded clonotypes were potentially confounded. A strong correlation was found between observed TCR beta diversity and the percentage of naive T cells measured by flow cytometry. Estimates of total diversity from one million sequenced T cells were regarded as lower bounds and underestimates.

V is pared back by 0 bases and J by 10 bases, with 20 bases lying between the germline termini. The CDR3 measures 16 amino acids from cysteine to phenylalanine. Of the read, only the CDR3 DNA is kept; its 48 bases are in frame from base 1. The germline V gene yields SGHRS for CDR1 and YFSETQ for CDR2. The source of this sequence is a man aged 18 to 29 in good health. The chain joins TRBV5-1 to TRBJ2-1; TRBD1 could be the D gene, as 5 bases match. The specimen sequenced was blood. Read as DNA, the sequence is TGCGCCAGCAGCTTGGCCTACTCGACAGAGGTAGACGAGCAGTTCTTC. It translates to CASSLAYSTEVDEQFF.